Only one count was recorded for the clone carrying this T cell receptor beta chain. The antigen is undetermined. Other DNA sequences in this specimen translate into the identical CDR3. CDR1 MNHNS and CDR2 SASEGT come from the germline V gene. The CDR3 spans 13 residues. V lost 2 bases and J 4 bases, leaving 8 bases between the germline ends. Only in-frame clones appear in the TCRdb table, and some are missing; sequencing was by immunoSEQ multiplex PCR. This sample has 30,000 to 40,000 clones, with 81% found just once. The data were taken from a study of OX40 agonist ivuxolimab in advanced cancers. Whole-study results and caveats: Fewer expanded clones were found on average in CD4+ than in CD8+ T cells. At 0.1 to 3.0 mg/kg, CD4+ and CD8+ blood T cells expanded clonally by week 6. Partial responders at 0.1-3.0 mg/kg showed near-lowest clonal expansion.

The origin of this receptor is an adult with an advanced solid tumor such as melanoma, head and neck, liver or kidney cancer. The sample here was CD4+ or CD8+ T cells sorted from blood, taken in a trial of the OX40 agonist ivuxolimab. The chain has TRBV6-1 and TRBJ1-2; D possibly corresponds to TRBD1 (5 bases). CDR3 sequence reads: CASSEQGRYGYTF. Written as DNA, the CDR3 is TGTGCCAGCAGTGAACAGGGTCGCTATGGCTACACCTTC.